Listed here are 2 T cell receptor beta chains from one sample, sequenced in a study of T cell responses to AZD1222 COVID-19 vaccine. Here immunoSEQ multiplex PCR was the method, and the copy in TCRdb shows in-frame clones only, minus some. The sample consists of about 180,000 clones, around nine tenths of them appearing once. This sample comprised peripheral blood, obtained 28 days after the second AZD1222 dose. The source is an adult who received the AZD1222 COVID-19 vaccine.

This sequence joins TRBV21-1 and TRBJ1-2; the tabulated D call, TRBD1, remains unverified against the DNA. TRBV21-1 constitutes a pseudogene. The CDR3 loop spans 11 amino acids. CDR3 sequence (DNA): TGTGCCAGCACAGAAAACTATGGCTACACCTTC. Translating gives CASTENYGYTF.

This chain links TRBV19 with TRBJ1-4; TRBD1 matches at 7 bases. V lost 6 bases and J lost 4; bases outside the gene matches: 11. The length of the CDR3 is 16 residues. The germline V gene encodes CDR1 LNHDA and CDR2 SQIVND (reference sequence). The CDR3 sequence: CASRGQSRNVNEKLFF. In nucleotides, the CDR3 is TGTGCCAGTAGGGGACAGTCGAGAAACGTTAATGAAAAACTGTTTTTT.